This TCR beta chain was retrieved from a study of early stage breast cancer tumors. The CDR3 is made up of 15 amino acids. V lost 5 bases and J lost 1, with 15 bases in between. Germline loops: CDR1 SGHRS, CDR2 YFSETQ. Whole-study results and caveats: Compared with adjacent normal breast tissue, tumors showed around 2.7-fold greater T cell density and higher clonality. Most shared enriched TCRB sequences were commonly generated ones. In about 90% of the 16 patients, blood comparison separated tumor from normal breast.

As to this clone: The antigen remains undetermined.

Only in-frame clones appear in the TCRdb table, and some are missing; sequencing was by immunoSEQ multiplex PCR. There are 25,000 to 35,000 clones in the sample; under 60% occur only once, and 7% to 9.5% lies in the top ten. Sequenced input: breast tumor tissue. The receptor was derived from a person aged 50 to 59 with breast cancer. The chain recombines TRBV5-1 with TRBJ1-2; D uncertain. The CDR3, as DNA: TGCGCCAGCAGACTGGCCGGAGAATTTAACTATGGCTACACCTTC. It is translated as CASRLAGEFNYGYTF.